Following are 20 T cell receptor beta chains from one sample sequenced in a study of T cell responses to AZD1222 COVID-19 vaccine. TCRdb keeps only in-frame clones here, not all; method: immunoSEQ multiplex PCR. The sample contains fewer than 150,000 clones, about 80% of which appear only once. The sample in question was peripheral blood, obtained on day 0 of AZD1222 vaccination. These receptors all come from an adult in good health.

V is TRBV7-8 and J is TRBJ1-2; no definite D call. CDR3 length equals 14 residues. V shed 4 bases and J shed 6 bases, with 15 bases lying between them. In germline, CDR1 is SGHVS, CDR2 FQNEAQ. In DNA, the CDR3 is TGTGCCAGCAGCTCGACCGGGTTGGGCGATGGCTACACCTTC. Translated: CASSSTGLGDGYTF.

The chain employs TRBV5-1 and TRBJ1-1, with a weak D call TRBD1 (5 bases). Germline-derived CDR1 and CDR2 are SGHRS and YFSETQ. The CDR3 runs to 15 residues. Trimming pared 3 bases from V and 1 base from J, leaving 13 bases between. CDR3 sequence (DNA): TGCGCCAGCAGCTCGGGGCCACTTCAGAACACTGAAGCTTTCTTT. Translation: CASSSGPLQNTEAFF.

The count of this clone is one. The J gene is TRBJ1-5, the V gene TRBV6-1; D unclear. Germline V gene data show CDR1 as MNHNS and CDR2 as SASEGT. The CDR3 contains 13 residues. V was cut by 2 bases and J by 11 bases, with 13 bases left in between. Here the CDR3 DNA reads TGTGCCAGCAGTGAATCGCAGATTGGGGCCCAGCATTTT. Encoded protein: CASSESQIGAQHF.

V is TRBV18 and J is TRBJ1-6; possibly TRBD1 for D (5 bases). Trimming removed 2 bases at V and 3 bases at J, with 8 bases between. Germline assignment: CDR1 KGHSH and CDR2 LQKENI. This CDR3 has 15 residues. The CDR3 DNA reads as TGTGCCAGCTCACCAGCACAGGACTATAATTCACCCCTCCACTTT. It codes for CASSPAQDYNSPLHF.

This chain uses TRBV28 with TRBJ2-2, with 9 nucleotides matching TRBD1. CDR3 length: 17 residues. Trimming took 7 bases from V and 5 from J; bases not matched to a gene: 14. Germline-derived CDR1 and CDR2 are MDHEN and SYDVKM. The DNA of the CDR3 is TGTGCCAGCAACCCTCCGGGACAGGGCTTTTCGACCGGGGAGCTGTTTTTT. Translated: CASNPPGQGFSTGELFF.

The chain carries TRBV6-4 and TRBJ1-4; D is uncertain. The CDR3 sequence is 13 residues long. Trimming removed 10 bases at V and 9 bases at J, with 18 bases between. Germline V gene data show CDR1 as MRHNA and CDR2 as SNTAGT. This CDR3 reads CAISGQKKKKLFF. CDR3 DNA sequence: TGTGCCATTTCGGGTCAGAAAAAGAAAAAACTGTTTTTT.

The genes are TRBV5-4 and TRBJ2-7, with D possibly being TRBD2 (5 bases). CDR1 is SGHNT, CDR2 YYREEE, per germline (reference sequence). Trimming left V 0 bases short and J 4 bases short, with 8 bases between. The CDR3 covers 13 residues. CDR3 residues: CASSLGEKYEQYF. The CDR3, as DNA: TGTGCCAGCAGCTTGGGGGAGAAATACGAGCAGTACTTC.

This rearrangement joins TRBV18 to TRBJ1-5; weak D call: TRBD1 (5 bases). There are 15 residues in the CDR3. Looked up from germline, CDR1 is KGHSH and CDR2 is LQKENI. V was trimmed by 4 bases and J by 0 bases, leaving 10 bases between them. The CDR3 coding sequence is TGTGCCAGCTCACTCCAGGGATATAGCAATCAGCCCCAGCATTTT. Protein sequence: CASSLQGYSNQPQHF.

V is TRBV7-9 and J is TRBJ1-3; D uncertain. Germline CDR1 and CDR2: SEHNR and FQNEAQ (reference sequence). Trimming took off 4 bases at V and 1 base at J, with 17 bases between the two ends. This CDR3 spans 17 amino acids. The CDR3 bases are TGTGCCAGCAGCTCTGATTGGGTCCGGCGGTCTGGAAACACCATATATTTT. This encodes CASSSDWVRRSGNTIYF.

The CDR3 nucleotides read TGTGCCACCAGCAGAGGGGTTCAAGAGACCCAGTACTTC. Its protein is CATSRGVQETQYF. This chain uses TRBV15 with TRBJ2-5; D remains ambiguous. Germline V gives CDR1 LNHNV, CDR2 YYDKDF (reference sequence). The CDR3 is made up of 13 amino acids. Between the trimmed V and J ends, which lost 1 base and 2 bases, there was a span of 5 bases.

CDR3 loop: CASSLRAPAASYEQYF. The CDR3 DNA reads TGTGCCAGCAGCTTAAGGGCACCAGCGGCCTCCTACGAGCAGTACTTC. The chain uses TRBV7-3 and TRBJ2-7, with a possible D match to TRBD2 (5 bases). Germline CDR1 SGHTA, CDR2 FQGTGA. This CDR3 is built from 16 residues. V was trimmed by 1 base and J by 0 bases, leaving 13 bases between them. Full variable domain (missing parts from reference TRBV7-3 and TRBJ2-7): GAGVSQTPSNKVTEKGKYVELRCDPISGHTALYWYRQSLGQGPEFLIYFQGTGAADDSGLPNDRFFAVRPEGSVSTLKIQRTERGDSAVYLCASSLRAPAASYEQYFGPGTRLTVT.

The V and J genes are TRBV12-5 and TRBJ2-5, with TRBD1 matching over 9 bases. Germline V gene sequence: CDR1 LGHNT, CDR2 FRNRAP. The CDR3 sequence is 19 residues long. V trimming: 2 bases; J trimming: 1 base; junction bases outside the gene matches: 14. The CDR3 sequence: CASGLLNRGQGEIQETQYF. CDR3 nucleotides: TGTGCTAGTGGTTTGCTCAACCGGGGACAGGGAGAAATCCAAGAGACCCAGTACTTC.

CDR3 amino acids: CASSEGVQETQYF. CDR3 sequence (DNA): TGTGCCAGCAGTGAAGGGGTGCAAGAGACCCAGTACTTC. The V and J genes are TRBV2 and TRBJ2-5; no firm D call. The CDR3 has 13 amino acids. Per the germline V gene, CDR1 is SNHLY and CDR2 is FYNNEI. V was pared by 1 base and J by 2 bases, with 5 bases between.

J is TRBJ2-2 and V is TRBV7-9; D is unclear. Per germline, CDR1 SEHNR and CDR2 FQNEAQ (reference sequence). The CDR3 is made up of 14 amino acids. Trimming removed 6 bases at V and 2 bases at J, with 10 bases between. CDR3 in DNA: TGTGCCAGCAGTCTCGACGCTAACACCGGGGAGCTGTTTTTT. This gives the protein CASSLDANTGELFF.

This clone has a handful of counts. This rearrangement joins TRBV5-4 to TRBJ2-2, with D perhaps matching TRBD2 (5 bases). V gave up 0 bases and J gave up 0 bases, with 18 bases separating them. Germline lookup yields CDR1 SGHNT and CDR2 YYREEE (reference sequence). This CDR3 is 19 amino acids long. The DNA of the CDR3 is TGTGCCAGCAGCTTGGGCCCTACTACGGGGTCTCCGAACACCGGGGAGCTGTTTTTT. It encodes CASSLGPTTGSPNTGELFF.

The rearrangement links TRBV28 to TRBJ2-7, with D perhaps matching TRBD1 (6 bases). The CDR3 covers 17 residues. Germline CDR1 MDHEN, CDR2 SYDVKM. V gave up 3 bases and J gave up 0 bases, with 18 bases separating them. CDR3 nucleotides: TGTGCCAGCAGTTTTGGACAGTTCACTTGGAGCTCCTACGAGCAGTACTTC. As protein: CASSFGQFTWSSYEQYF.

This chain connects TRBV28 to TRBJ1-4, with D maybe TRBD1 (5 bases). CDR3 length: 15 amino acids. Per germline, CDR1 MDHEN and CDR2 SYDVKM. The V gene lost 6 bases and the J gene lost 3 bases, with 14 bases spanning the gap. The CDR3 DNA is TGTGCCAGCAGCTCAGGGATGACAGCTAATGAAAAACTGTTTTTT. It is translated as CASSSGMTANEKLFF.

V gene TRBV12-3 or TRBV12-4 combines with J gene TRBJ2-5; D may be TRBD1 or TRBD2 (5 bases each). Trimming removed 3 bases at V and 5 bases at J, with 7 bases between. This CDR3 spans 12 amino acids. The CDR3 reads CASSLGPETQYF. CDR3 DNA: TGTGCCAGCAGTTTGGGACCGGAGACCCAGTACTTC.

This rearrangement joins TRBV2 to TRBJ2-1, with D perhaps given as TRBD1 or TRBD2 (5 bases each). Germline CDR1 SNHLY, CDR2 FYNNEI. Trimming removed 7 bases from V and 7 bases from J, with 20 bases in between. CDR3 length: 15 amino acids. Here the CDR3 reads CASTQRAGSGNEQFF. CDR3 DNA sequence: TGTGCCAGCACCCAAAGGGCAGGGAGTGGGAATGAGCAGTTCTTC.

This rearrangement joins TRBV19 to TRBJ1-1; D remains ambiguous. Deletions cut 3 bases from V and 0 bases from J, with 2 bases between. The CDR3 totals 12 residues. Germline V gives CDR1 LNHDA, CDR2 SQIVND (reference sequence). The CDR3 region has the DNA TGTGCCAGTAGTATTTTGAACACTGAAGCTTTCTTT. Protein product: CASSILNTEAFF. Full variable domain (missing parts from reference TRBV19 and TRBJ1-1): DGGITQSPKYLFRKEGQNVTLSCEQNLNHDAMYWYRQDPGQGLRLIYYSQIVNDFQKGDIAEGYSVSREKKESFPLTVTSAQKNPTAFYLCASSILNTEAFFGQGTRLTVV.